The T cell receptor beta chain under discussion was sequenced for a study of T cell responses to AZD1222 COVID-19 vaccine. A word on this clone: The antigen remains undetermined.

Study-level findings and limits: Recipients of two AZD1222 doses showed rising Spike-specific TCR breadth and depth.

The protocol was immunoSEQ multiplex PCR, while the TCRdb copy is restricted to in-frame clones and leaves out a portion. The table lists approximately 190,000 clones, around 92% of them singletons, with 1% to 1.5% in the top ten. The sample in question was peripheral blood, obtained on day 0 of AZD1222 vaccination. This clonotype originated in an adult in good health.

DNA for the CDR3: TGTGCCAGCAGCTTGGCTGGACACTTCGATAACTATGGCTACACCTTC. This sequence encodes CASSLAGHFDNYGYTF. J is TRBJ1-2 and V is TRBV5-6, with a tentative D call TRBD1 (5 bases). Trimming took 0 bases from V and 1 from J, leaving 13 bases between them. The CDR3 length is 16 residues. Germline CDR1 SGHDT, CDR2 YYEEEE. The entire variable domain, with the rest obtained from reference TRBV5-6 and TRBJ1-2, is as follows: DAGVTQSPTHLIKTRGQQVTLRCSPKSGHDTVSWYQQALGQGPQFIFQYYEEEERQRGNFPDRFSGHQFPNYSSELNVNALLLGDSALYLCASSLAGHFDNYGYTFGSGTRLTVV.